The present entry profiles one T cell receptor beta chain with its context. The record originates from a study of OX40 agonist ivuxolimab in advanced cancers. Germline V gene lookup returns CDR1 LNHDA and CDR2 SQIVND (reference sequence). This CDR3 has 13 residues. V lost 6 bases to trimming and J lost 0 bases, with 3 bases between them. Method: immunoSEQ multiplex PCR; TCRdb's copy keeps in-frame clones and lacks some. The sample has tens of thousands of clones, roughly 91% seen once. The receptor comes from an adult with an advanced solid tumor such as melanoma, head and neck, liver or kidney cancer. The chain combines TRBV19 with TRBJ2-6; D gene unclear. Sequencing was performed on CD4+ or CD8+ T cells sorted from blood, taken in a trial of the OX40 agonist ivuxolimab. CDR3 in amino acids: CASSSSGANVLTF. The CDR3 nucleotides read TGTGCCAGTAGCTCCTCTGGGGCCAACGTCCTGACTTTC.